A single sample gave rise to the 18 T cell receptor beta chains below, sequenced in a study of blood T cell repertoires in COVID-19. Assay: immunoSEQ multiplex PCR; the TCRdb copy retains only in-frame clones and omits some. The repertoire holds 200,000 to 300,000 clones, 83% seen once, with around 5.2% in the top ten. Source material: peripheral blood. These receptors were obtained from a human donor in a cohort sampled during active COVID-19.

This chain uses TRBV7-2 with TRBJ1-1; TRBD1 matches at 9 bases. The CDR3 spans 16 residues. Germline CDR1 reads SGHTA; CDR2 reads FQGNSA. J was trimmed by 4 bases and V by 1 base; bases with no gene match: 7. The CDR3 sequence: CASSLGGDRVGTEAFF. In DNA, the CDR3 is TGTGCCAGCAGCTTAGGTGGGGACAGGGTGGGCACTGAAGCTTTCTTT.

V and J are TRBV19 and TRBJ1-1, with D tentatively TRBD1 (6 bases). Trimming left V 9 bases short and J 1 base short, with 15 bases between. This CDR3 has 14 amino acids. Germline lookup yields CDR1 LNHDA and CDR2 SQIVND (reference sequence). The CDR3 DNA is TGTGCCAGCACCCGAGGGACACAGAACACTGAAGCTTTCTTT. Protein sequence: CASTRGTQNTEAFF.

The chain couples TRBV9 to TRBJ1-2; 7 bases fit TRBD1. Germline trimming cut 1 base from V and 5 bases from J; bases unmatched to any gene: 14. Germline V CDR1 and CDR2: SGDLS, YYNGEE. The CDR3 loop spans 17 amino acids. The CDR3 spells CASSVTNLGQAGYGYTF. In nucleotides, the CDR3 is TGTGCCAGCAGCGTAACCAACCTCGGACAGGCGGGGTATGGCTACACCTTC. Complete variable domain (other parts from reference TRBV9 and TRBJ1-2): DSGVTQTPKHLITATGQRVTLRCSPRSGDLSVYWYQQSLDQGLQFLIQYYNGEERAKGNILERFSAQQFPDLHSELNLSSLELGDSALYFCASSVTNLGQAGYGYTFGSGTRLTVV.

This sequence joins TRBV3-1 (or the pseudogene TRBV3-2) and TRBJ1-2; 9 bases are shared with TRBD1. This CDR3 region has 14 residues. CDR1 LGHDT and CDR2 YNNKEL come from the germline V gene (reference sequence). J gave up 3 bases and V 7 bases, and 6 bases lay outside the gene matches. The CDR3 spells CASNGQGLDYGYTF. The CDR3 coding sequence is TGTGCCAGCAACGGACAGGGGTTGGACTATGGCTACACCTTC.

By share, this clone ranks as medium-sized. This chain joins TRBV4-1 and TRBJ2-1; tentatively, D is TRBD1 (6 bases). The CDR3 spans 15 residues. In germline, CDR1 is MGHRA, CDR2 YSYEKL. Trimming left V 2 bases short and J 4 bases short, with 12 bases between. CDR3 region: CASSQPAGQYNEQFF. DNA of the CDR3: TGCGCCAGCAGCCAACCTGCCGGACAGTACAATGAGCAGTTCTTC.

This chain uses TRBV9 with TRBJ2-1; D not certain. The CDR3 length is 13 residues. Per the germline V gene, CDR1 is SGDLS and CDR2 is YYNGEE. Trimming cost V 4 bases and J 1 base, with 6 bases left between them. For the CDR3, the DNA is TGTGCCAGCAGCCCTCGGTCCTACAATGAGCAGTTCTTC. As protein: CASSPRSYNEQFF.

The gene calls are TRBV25-1 and TRBJ1-2; D possibly corresponds to TRBD1 (5 bases). V was clipped by 2 bases and J by 4 bases, with 17 bases between them. The germline V gene has CDR1 MGHDK and CDR2 SYGVNS. The length of the CDR3 is 16 residues. This CDR3 reads CASSEGGDPYFYGYTF. The CDR3, as DNA: TGTGCCAGCAGTGAAGGAGGGGACCCTTATTTCTATGGCTACACCTTC.

The chain links TRBV19 to TRBJ1-1; 8 nucleotides line up with TRBD1. From germline, CDR1 is LNHDA and CDR2 SQIVND (reference sequence). This CDR3 is 13 amino acids long. After removal of 3 bases from V and 5 bases from J, the junction contained 2 bases not matched to a gene. The CDR3 region is CASSIDRGTEAFF. CDR3 DNA: TGTGCCAGTAGTATCGACAGGGGAACTGAAGCTTTCTTT.

The chain couples TRBV28 to TRBJ2-1; 8 nucleotides agree with TRBD2. In germline, CDR1 is MDHEN, CDR2 SYDVKM. The CDR3 has 13 amino acids. Trimming cost V 5 bases and J 7 bases; bases outside gene matches: 4. This CDR3 reads CASSSGSRNEQFF. In DNA, the CDR3 is TGTGCCAGCAGTAGCGGGAGTCGGAATGAGCAGTTCTTC.

V and J are TRBV6-1 and TRBJ2-1, with 10 bases that match TRBD2. J was trimmed by 4 bases and V by 3 bases; bases with no gene match: 3. This CDR3 comprises 15 residues. Germline CDR1 reads MNHNS; CDR2 reads SASEGT. CDR3 bases: TGTGCCAGCAGTGAGGGAGCGGGAGGGTACAATGAGCAGTTCTTC. It codes for CASSEGAGGYNEQFF.

V usage is TRBV10-3 and J usage is TRBJ2-7; 7 bases fit TRBD2. This CDR3 is 17 amino acids long. Germline trimming cut 6 bases from V and 2 bases from J; bases unmatched to any gene: 16. The germline gives CDR1 ENHRY, CDR2 SYGVKD. The CDR3 DNA follows: TGTGCCATCAGCCGGCCACCGGGACTAACGACCACCTACGAGCAGTACTTC. This gives the protein CAISRPPGLTTTYEQYF.

V gene TRBV11-2 combines with J gene TRBJ1-4, with D maybe TRBD1 (5 bases). CDR1 SGHAT and CDR2 FQNNGV come from the germline V gene. This CDR3 spans 15 amino acids. V lost 1 base and J 4 bases, leaving 10 bases between the germline ends. CDR3 nucleotides: TGTGCCAGCAGCTTAGCGGCACAGGTTAATGAAAAACTGTTTTTT. This encodes CASSLAAQVNEKLFF.

The chain couples TRBV12-3 or TRBV12-4 to TRBJ1-6; 8 nucleotides line up with TRBD1. This CDR3 has 13 residues. With 6 bases clipped from V and 7 bases from J, the junction kept 2 bases outside the gene matches. In nucleotides, the CDR3 is TGTGCCAGCAGGAGGACAGGGAATTCACCCCTCCACTTT. Amino acids: CASRRTGNSPLHF.

This clone was picked up many times. The V and J genes are TRBV7-9 and TRBJ2-7, with TRBD1 identical over 8 bases. Germline lookup yields CDR1 SEHNR and CDR2 FQNEAQ (reference sequence). J lost 3 bases, V lost 5 bases, and 9 bases had no gene match. This CDR3 has 15 residues. The CDR3 DNA reads as TGTGCCAGCAGCCTCCAAACAGGGGGTAACTACGAGCAGTACTTC. This codes for CASSLQTGGNYEQYF. Based on the CDR3 plus reference TRBV7-9 and TRBJ2-7, the full variable domain is DTGVSQNPRHKITKRGQNVTFRCDPISEHNRLYWYRQTLGQGPEFLTYFQNEAQLEKSRLLSDRFSAERPKGSFSTLEIQRTEQGDSAMYLCASSLQTGGNYEQYFGPGTRLTVT.

This clone is a singleton in its sample. CDR3: CASSPGTGNGQPQHF. As DNA, the CDR3 is TGTGCCAGCTCACCCGGGACAGGGAATGGTCAGCCCCAGCATTTT. The chain links TRBV18 to TRBJ1-5, with 9 bases matching TRBD1. The CDR3 is 15 residues long. With 3 bases clipped from V and 6 bases from J, the junction kept 6 bases outside the gene matches. Germline-derived CDR1 and CDR2 are KGHSH and LQKENI.

V is TRBV28 and J is TRBJ1-2, with D unclear. The CDR3 consists of 11 residues. V lost 6 bases and J lost 8, with 10 bases in between. Germline values: CDR1 MDHEN, CDR2 SYDVKM. For the CDR3, the DNA is TGTGCCAGCAGCGGGAACGGCGGCTACACCTTC. It is translated as CASSGNGGYTF.

This chain uses TRBV5-1 with TRBJ1-2; 7 bases match TRBD1. The CDR3 is 15 amino acids. V was clipped by 2 bases and J by 3 bases; unmatched bases: 7. Germline loops: CDR1 SGHRS, CDR2 YFSETQ. The CDR3: CASSLNPQGYYGYTF. DNA of the CDR3: TGCGCCAGCAGCTTAAATCCACAGGGGTACTATGGCTACACCTTC.

The chain combines TRBV5-4 with TRBJ2-7; maybe TRBD1 (6 bases). Trimming removed 0 bases from V and 7 bases from J, with 11 bases in between. Germline CDR1 SGHNT, CDR2 YYREEE (reference sequence). This CDR3 is 13 amino acids long. For the CDR3, the DNA is TGTGCCAGCAGCTTGGTGGCAGGGGTAGAGCAGTACTTC. It codes for CASSLVAGVEQYF.